A selection of T cell receptor beta chains follows, all from one sample in a study of blood T cell repertoires in COVID-19. The table came from immunoSEQ multiplex PCR; TCRdb's copy has only in-frame clones and leaves some out. The sample lists fewer than 200,000 clones; 84% were seen once. Sequenced material: PBMCs or T cells enriched from blood (not recorded which). Every receptor here comes from a woman under 40 who had been exposed to COVID-19. Both conserved end residues are part of each CDR3. A clone size is listed for some rows: how often the clone was seen (once, few, many), or a class if it is expanded.

v_call	j_call	clone_size	cdr3_aa
TRBV5-1	TRBJ2-7	few	CASSFFTGSTGDHYEQYF
TRBV6-6	TRBJ2-7	.	CASRPPADRPTMQYF
TRBV6-5	TRBJ1-1	.	CASSNNRGKHTEAFF
TRBV2	TRBJ2-7	.	CASSERGFPYEQYF
TRBV7-2	TRBJ1-1	.	CASSLIGFGTEAFF
TRBV7-2	TRBJ2-7	.	CASSHSYEQYF
TRBV3-1/TRBV3-2	TRBJ1-3	.	CASSRRTGAALSGNTIYF
TRBV18	TRBJ2-7	once	CASSSGTGVYEQYF
TRBV5-4	TRBJ1-1	few	CASSSAENTEAFF
TRBV9	TRBJ2-7	few	CASSPQDRGSYEQYF
TRBV5-6	TRBJ2-7	.	CASSSGTGYFEQYF
TRBV5-4	TRBJ2-2	.	CASTRQGSNTGELFF
TRBV19	TRBJ1-6	.	CASSQGTANSPLHF
TRBV2	TRBJ2-5	.	CASFTGLWETQYF
TRBV5-5	TRBJ1-6	.	CASSLAATGGSPALHF
TRBV2	TRBJ2-3	.	CASSWAGMIRYF
TRBV6-2/TRBV6-3	TRBJ2-7	.	CASSSSGLYEQYF
TRBV6-2/TRBV6-3	TRBJ2-2	.	CASSSATTGYTGELFF
TRBV4-1	TRBJ2-7	.	CASSHQWTERAYEQYF
TRBV18	TRBJ1-6	.	CASSPPSLQDNSPLHF
TRBV7-2	TRBJ2-1	once	CASSFTGQGRGEQFF
TRBV29-1	TRBJ1-1	.	CSAGDRQGAFF
TRBV18	TRBJ2-3	.	CASSPAGRGGGTDTQYF
TRBV20-1	TRBJ2-7	.	CGVDRGDEQYF
TRBV29-1	TRBJ1-2	.	CSVDRGASGYTF
TRBV20-1	TRBJ1-1	.	CSASPGAEAFF
TRBV20-1	TRBJ1-2	few	CSALNGYTF
TRBV14	TRBJ1-2	.	CASSQSTGSLGYTF
TRBV6-2/TRBV6-3	TRBJ1-6	.	CASSRTSRNNSPLHF